Sequencing of this T cell receptor beta chain was carried out in a study of T cell responses to AZD1222 COVID-19 vaccine (dated by TCRdb to the early 2020s). Some background on the complete study: Because spike-specific TCR depth and breadth did not differ between the two schedules, AZD1222 recipients who got a second dose at roughly 4 weeks were pooled with those who got a second dose at roughly 12 weeks. A total of 233 trial participants underwent TCR sequencing, of whom about 210 received two doses of AZD1222 and about 25 received two doses of the MenACWY control vaccine. Trial participants were enrolled by age into 18-55, 56-69 and 70-plus year subgroups, with about 150, 27 and 61 TCR-sequenced participants respectively.

What the time point label conveys for this sample: baseline before first vaccination. Samples from vaccinated people were obtained from the UK trials COV001 and COV002, which included a single-blind randomized controlled phase 2/3 trial of AZD1222 (ChAdOx1 nCoV-19) in healthy adults. For TCRbeta chain sequencing, PBMC samples from trial participants were taken at day 0 and at day 28 after the second dose. As regards this clone: What antigen it recognizes has not been identified. Per-nucleotide qualities are absent, and no much larger clonotype sits a single base away.

Beyond this particular receptor, the publication reports: Because no day 14 peak-response samples were available, the repertoires could be characterized only after the peak T cell response. Nearly half of unique spike-specific TCRs reportedly recognized epitopes outside regions mutated in the B.1.351 and B.1.1.7 variants. Spike-specific TCR breadth and depth rose significantly after two AZD1222 doses compared with day 0 and with MenACWY recipients. The whole spike protein was spanned by vaccine-associated CD4 TCRs, and dominant responses were seen in regions 160-218 and 743-854. Participants were mostly white British, with more females than males. The authors suggested clonal diversity may have been underestimated. The 56-69-year group was small, and its depth increase did not reach significance, likely because of low power. Conclusions about previously exposed vaccinees are limited because only six or seven AZD1222 recipients were SARS-CoV-2 seropositive at baseline.

The CDR3 regions of human TCRbeta chains were analyzed by immunosequencing. For the original study's pipeline: Repertoire TCRs were matched against a reference library of SARS-CoV-2-specific TCRs generated with the MIRA antigen-specificity platform. Breadth meant the fraction of unique TCRs that were SARS-CoV-2-associated, whereas depth meant the fraction of total T cells that were SARS-CoV-2-associated. Each spike-specific TCR was assigned to its reactive spike region and to a CD4 or CD8 class using the MIRA data. Log10-transformed breadth and depth values were compared by one-way ANOVA with Sidak's multiple comparisons tests. Held by TCRdb, this immuneACCESS table contains in-frame sequences only and omits some clones. Under half of the omission traces to an unresolved V gene where checked; the cause of the rest is unknown. Clonal size and the V and J genes are those of that table, whereas D and trimming came from the DNA. Within this sample are 200,000 to 300,000 clones, with 85% to 95% of them counted one time only. The ten top clones hold about 0.5% of the sample.

CDR1 is given as LNHDA and CDR2 as SQIVND, both from the germline V gene (reference sequence). Measured from the cysteine to the phenylalanine, the CDR3 is 15 residues long. This entry keeps only the CDR3 DNA: 45 bases, framed from base 1. V gives up 4 bases and J gives up 2 bases, and the segment between their germline ends measures 12 bases. The V and J genes are TRBV19 and TRBJ1-3; no D gene can be assigned with confidence. The clonotype was recovered from an adult in good health. Sequenced material: peripheral blood, taken on day 0 of AZD1222 vaccination. The CDR3 is CASSKRDAAGNTIYF. The bases read TGTGCCAGTAGTAAGCGGGATGCCGCTGGAAACACCATATATTTT.